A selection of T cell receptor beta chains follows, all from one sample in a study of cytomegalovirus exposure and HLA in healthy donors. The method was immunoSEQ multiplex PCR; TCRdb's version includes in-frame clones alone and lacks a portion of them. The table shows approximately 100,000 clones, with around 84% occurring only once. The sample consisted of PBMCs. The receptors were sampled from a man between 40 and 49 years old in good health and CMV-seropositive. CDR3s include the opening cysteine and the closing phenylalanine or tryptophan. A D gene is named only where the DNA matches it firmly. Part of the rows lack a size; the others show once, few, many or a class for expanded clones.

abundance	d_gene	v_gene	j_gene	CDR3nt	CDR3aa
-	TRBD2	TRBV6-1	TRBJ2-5	TGTGCCAGCAGTGAAGGAGCGGGGGGTCAAGAGACCCAGTACTTC	CASSEGAGGQETQYF
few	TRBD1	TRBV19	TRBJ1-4	TGTGCCAGTAGTATCCAGGGGGGCTATGAAAAACTGTTTTTT	CASSIQGGYEKLFF
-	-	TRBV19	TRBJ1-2	TGTGCCAGTAGTTGGCCAGGAAACTATGGCTACACCTTC	CASSWPGNYGYTF
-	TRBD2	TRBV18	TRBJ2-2	TGTGCCAGCTCAAGGACTAGCATTCGTTCGAACACCGGGGAGCTGTTTTTT	CASSRTSIRSNTGELFF
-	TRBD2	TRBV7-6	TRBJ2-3	TGTGCCAGCAGCTTAGCCCTAGCGGGGGGGCAAGATACGCAGTATTTT	CASSLALAGGQDTQYF
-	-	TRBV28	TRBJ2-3	TGTGCCACAGGGGTGAGCACAGATACGCAGTATTTT	CATGVSTDTQYF
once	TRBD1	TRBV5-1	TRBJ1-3	TGCGCCAGCAGCTTGGATGGACAGGGGGGCCCTGGAAACACCATATATTTT	CASSLDGQGGPGNTIYF
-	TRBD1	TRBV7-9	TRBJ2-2	TGTGCCAGCGCCCAGGGGGCCGGGGAGCTGTTTTTT	CASAQGAGELFF
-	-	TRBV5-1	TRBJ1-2	TGCGCCAGCAGCTTGGCTCAGAACTATGGCTACACCTTC	CASSLAQNYGYTF
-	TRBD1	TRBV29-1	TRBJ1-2	TGCAGCGTTGTCCCAGGACAGGGCCTTCAGGGTGGAGGCTACACCTTC	CSVVPGQGLQGGGYTF
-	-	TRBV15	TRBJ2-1	TGTGCCACCAGCAGAGGAGGCCAGCTCTACAATGAGCAGTTCTTC	CATSRGGQLYNEQFF
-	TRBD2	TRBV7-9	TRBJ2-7	TGTGCCAGCAGCTTAGAGTCCGGGAGGGGGCAGTACTTC	CASSLESGRGQYF
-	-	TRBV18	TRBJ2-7	TGTGCCAGCTCACCACCGGACAGTAGAAGGTACTACGAGCAGTACTTC	CASSPPDSRRYYEQYF
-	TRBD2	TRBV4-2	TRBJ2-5	TGTGCCAGCAGCCAAGGCGTGAGCGGGAGGGCGGAAGAGACCCAGTACTTC	CASSQGVSGRAEETQYF
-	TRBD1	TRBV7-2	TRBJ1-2	TGTGCCAGCAGCCGAGGGGGCTCCATAGTATATGGCTACACCTTC	CASSRGGSIVYGYTF
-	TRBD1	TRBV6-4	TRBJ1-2	TGTGCCAGCAGTCAGTACCCGGGACAGGGAAACTATGGCTACACCTTC	CASSQYPGQGNYGYTF
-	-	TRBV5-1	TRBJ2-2	TGCGCCAGCAGAGACGGGGCCGGGGAGCTGTTTTTT	CASRDGAGELFF
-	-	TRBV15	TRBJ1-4	TGTGCCACCAGCAGAGATAGGGGGAAAACTAATGAAAAACTGTTTTTT	CATSRDRGKTNEKLFF
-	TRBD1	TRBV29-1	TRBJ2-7	TGCAGCGTTGGGGACAGCTACGAGCAGTACTTC	CSVGDSYEQYF
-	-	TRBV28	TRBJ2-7	TGTGCCAGCAGAAGAGGGGGCGGGAGGAGTTCGTACGAGCAGTACTTC	CASRRGGGRSSYEQYF
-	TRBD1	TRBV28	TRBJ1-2	TGTGCCAGCAGTTCCGGGACAGGGTTTAACTATGGCTACACCTTC	CASSSGTGFNYGYTF
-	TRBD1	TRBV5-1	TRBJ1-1	TGCGCCAGCAGCTTGAGGGCAGGGGGCATGAACACTGAAGCTTTCTTT	CASSLRAGGMNTEAFF
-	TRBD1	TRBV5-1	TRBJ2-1	TGCGCCAGCAGCAACCGACAGGGCCTCTACAATGAGCAGTTCTTC	CASSNRQGLYNEQFF